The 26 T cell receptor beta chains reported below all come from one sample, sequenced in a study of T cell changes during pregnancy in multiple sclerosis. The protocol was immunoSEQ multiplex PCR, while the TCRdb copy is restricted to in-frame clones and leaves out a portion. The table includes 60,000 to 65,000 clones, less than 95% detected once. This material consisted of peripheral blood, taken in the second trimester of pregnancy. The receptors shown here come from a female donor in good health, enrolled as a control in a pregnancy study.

This CDR3 reads CASTGSTSNTGELFF. Here the CDR3 DNA reads TGTGCCAGCACAGGGTCTACCTCGAACACCGGGGAGCTGTTTTTT. The chain combines TRBV2 with TRBJ2-2; TRBD1 might be the D (5 bases). CDR1 is SNHLY, CDR2 FYNNEI, per germline. The CDR3 spans 15 residues. V gave up 7 bases and J gave up 0 bases, with 12 bases separating them.

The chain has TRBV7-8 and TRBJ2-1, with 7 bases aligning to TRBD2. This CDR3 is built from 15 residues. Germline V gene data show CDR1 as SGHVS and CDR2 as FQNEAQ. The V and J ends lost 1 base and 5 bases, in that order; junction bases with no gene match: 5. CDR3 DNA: TGTGCCAGCAGCTTAGGGGGGGGAATGGACAATGAGCAGTTCTTC. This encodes CASSLGGGMDNEQFF.

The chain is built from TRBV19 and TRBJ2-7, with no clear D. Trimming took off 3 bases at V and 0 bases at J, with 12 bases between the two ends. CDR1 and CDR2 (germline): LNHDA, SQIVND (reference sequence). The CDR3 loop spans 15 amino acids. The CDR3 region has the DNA TGTGCCAGTAGTATTTCTCACGAGAGCTCCTACGAGCAGTACTTC. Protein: CASSISHESSYEQYF.

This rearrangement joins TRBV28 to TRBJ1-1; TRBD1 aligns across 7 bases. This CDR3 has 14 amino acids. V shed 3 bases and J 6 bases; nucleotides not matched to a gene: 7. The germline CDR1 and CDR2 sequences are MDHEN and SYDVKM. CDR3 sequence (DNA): TGTGCCAGCAGTTTTAGAGGGGGCAGGGCTGAAGCTTTCTTT. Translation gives CASSFRGGRAEAFF.

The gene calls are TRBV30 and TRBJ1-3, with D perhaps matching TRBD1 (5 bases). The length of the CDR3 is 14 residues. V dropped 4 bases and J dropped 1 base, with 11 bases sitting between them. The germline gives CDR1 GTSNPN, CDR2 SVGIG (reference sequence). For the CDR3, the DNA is TGTGCCTGGACCCCGGACAAGTCTGGAAACACCATATATTTT. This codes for CAWTPDKSGNTIYF.

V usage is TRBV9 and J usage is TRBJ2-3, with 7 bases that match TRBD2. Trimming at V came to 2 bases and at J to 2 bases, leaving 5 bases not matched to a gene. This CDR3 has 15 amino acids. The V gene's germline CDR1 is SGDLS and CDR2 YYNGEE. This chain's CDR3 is CASSVVAGFTDTQYF. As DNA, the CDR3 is TGTGCCAGCAGCGTGGTAGCGGGTTTCACAGATACGCAGTATTTT.

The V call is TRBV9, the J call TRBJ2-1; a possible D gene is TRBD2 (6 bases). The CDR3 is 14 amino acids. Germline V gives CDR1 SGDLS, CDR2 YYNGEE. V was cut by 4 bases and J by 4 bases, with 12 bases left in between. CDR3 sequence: CASSPRGNYNEQFF. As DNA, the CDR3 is TGTGCCAGCAGCCCACGGGGGAATTACAATGAGCAGTTCTTC.

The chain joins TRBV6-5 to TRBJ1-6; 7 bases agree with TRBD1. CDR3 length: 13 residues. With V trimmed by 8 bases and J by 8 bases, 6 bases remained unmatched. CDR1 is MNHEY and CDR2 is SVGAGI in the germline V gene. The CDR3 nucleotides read TGTGCCAGCTTCGACAGGGAGCATTCACCCCTCCACTTT. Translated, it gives CASFDREHSPLHF.

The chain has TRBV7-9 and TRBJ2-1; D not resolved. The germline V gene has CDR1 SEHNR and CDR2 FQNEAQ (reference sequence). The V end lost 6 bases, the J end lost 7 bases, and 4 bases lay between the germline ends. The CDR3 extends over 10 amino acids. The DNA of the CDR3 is TGTGCCAGCAGTAATAATGAGCAGTTCTTC. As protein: CASSNNEQFF.

Here the CDR3 reads CASSRRTSGSSYNEQFF. The CDR3 DNA reads as TGCGCCAGCAGCCGTAGGACTAGCGGGAGCTCCTACAATGAGCAGTTCTTC. The chain uses TRBV4-1 and TRBJ2-1; TRBD2 matches 13 bases. This CDR3 spans 17 amino acids. In germline, CDR1 is MGHRA, CDR2 YSYEKL. Trimming cost V 4 bases and J 0 bases; bases outside gene matches: 3.

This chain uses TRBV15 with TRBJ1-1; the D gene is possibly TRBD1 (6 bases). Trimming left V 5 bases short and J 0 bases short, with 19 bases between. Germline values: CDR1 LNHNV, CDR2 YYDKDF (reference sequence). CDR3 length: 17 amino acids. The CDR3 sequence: CATSVGTPPIVNTEAFF. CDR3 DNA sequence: TGTGCCACCAGCGTCGGGACACCTCCTATTGTGAACACTGAAGCTTTCTTT. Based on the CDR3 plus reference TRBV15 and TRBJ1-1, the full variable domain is DAMVIQNPRYQVTQFGKPVTLSCSQTLNHNVMYWYQQKSSQAPKLLFHYYDKDFNNEADTPDNFQSRRPNTSFCFLDIRSPGLGDTAMYLCATSVGTPPIVNTEAFFGQGTRLTVV.

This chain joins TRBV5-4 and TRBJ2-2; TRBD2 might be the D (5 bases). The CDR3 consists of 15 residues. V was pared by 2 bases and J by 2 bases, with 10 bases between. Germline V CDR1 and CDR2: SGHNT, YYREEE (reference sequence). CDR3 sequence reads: CASSFNRENTGELFF. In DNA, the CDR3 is TGTGCCAGCAGCTTCAACCGGGAAAACACCGGGGAGCTGTTTTTT.

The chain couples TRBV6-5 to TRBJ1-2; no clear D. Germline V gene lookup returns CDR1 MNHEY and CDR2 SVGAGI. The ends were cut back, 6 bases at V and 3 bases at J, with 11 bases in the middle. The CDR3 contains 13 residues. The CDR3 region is CASSIYADYGYTF. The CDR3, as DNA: TGTGCCAGCAGCATATACGCAGACTATGGCTACACCTTC.

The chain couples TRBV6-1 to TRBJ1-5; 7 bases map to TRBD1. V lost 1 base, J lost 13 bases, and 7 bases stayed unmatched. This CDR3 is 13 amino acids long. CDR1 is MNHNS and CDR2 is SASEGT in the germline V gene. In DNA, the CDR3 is TGTGCCAGCAGTGAAGAACGAGGGGGCGCGCAGCATTTT. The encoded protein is CASSEERGGAQHF.

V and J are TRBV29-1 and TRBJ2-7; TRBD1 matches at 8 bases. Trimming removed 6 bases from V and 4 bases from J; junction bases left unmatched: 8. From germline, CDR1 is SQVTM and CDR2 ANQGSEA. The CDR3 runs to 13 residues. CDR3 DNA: TGCAGCGTCGTGACAGGGGTCGGGTACGAGCAGTACTTC. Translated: CSVVTGVGYEQYF.

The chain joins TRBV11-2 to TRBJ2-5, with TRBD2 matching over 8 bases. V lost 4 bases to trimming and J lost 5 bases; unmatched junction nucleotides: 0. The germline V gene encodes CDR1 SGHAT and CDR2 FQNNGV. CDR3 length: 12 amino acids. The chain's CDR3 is CASSSGGETQYF. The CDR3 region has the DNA TGTGCCAGCAGCTCGGGGGGGGAGACCCAGTACTTC.

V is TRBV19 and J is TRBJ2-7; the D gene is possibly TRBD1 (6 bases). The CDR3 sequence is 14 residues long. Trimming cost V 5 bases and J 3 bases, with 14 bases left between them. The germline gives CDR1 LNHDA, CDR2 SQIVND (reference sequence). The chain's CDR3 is CASSSPGQVYEQYF. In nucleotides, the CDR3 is TGTGCCAGTAGTTCGCCGGGACAAGTCTACGAGCAGTACTTC.

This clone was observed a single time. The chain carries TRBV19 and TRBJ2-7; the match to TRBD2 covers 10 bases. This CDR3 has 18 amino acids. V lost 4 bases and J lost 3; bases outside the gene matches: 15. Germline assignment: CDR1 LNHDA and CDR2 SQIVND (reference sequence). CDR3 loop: CASSKPPVGPSGSYEQYF. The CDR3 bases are TGTGCCAGTAGTAAACCCCCGGTCGGGCCTAGCGGGAGCTACGAGCAGTACTTC.

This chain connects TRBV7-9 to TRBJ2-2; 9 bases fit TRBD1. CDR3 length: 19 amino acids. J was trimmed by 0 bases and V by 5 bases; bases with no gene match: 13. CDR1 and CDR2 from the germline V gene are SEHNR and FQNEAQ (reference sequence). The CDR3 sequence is CASSPARLTGGANTGELFF. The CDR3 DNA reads TGTGCCAGCAGCCCCGCGCGCCTTACAGGGGGCGCGAACACCGGGGAGCTGTTTTTT.

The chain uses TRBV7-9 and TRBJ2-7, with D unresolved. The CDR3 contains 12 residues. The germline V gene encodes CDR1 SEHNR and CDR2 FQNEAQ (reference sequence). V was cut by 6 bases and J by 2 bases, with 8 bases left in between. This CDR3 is CASSSDTYEQYF. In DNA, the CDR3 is TGTGCCAGCAGTTCAGATACCTACGAGCAGTACTTC.

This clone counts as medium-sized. In DNA form, the CDR3 reads TGCGCCAGCAGCCGGGGGGAATCGAACACTGAAGCTTTCTTT. It codes for CASSRGESNTEAFF. V is TRBV10-1 and J is TRBJ1-1; perhaps TRBD1 as D (5 bases). This CDR3 has 14 residues. The V gene lost 6 bases and the J gene lost 1 base, with 12 bases spanning the gap. CDR1 is WNHNN and CDR2 is SYGVQD in the germline V gene (reference sequence).

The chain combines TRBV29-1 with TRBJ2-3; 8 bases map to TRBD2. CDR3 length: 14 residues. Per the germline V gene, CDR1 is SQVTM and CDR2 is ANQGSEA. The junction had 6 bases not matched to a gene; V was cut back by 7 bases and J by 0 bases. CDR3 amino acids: CSGRGGTSTDTQYF. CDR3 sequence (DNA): TGCAGCGGACGGGGGGGAACTAGCACAGATACGCAGTATTTT.

CDR3: CASSGGHDTGELFF. The DNA of the CDR3 is TGTGCCAGCAGTGGGGGACACGACACCGGGGAGCTGTTTTTT. V and J are TRBV6-1 and TRBJ2-2; a weak D match, TRBD1 (6 bases). V shed 4 bases and J shed 3 bases, with 9 bases lying between them. CDR3 length: 14 residues. Germline V gene data show CDR1 as MNHNS and CDR2 as SASEGT.

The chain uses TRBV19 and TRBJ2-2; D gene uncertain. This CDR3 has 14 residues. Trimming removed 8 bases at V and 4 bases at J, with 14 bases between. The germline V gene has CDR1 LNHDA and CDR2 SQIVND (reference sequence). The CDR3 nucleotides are TGTGCCAGTGGGCCCCTGGGTTCCACCGGGGAGCTGTTTTTT. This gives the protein CASGPLGSTGELFF.

The CDR3 loop reads CASKDDRGSSGANVLTF. CDR3 sequence (DNA): TGTGCCAGCAAGGATGACAGAGGATCCTCTGGGGCCAACGTCCTGACTTTC. The rearrangement uses TRBV28 and TRBJ2-6, with D perhaps TRBD1 (5 bases). Looked up from germline, CDR1 is MDHEN and CDR2 is SYDVKM. This CDR3 has 17 residues. V lost 7 bases, J lost 0 bases, and 16 bases lay in between.

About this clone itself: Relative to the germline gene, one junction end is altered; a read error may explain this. The CDR3 DNA sequence: TGTGCCATCAGTCAGTCGGAGCTAGCGGGGGGAAATGAGCAGTTCTTC. This codes for CAISQSELAGGNEQFF. The rearrangement joins TRBV10-3 to TRBJ2-1; TRBD2 matches at 11 bases. Germline V lookup: CDR1 ENHRY, CDR2 SYGVKD. CDR3 length equals 16 residues.